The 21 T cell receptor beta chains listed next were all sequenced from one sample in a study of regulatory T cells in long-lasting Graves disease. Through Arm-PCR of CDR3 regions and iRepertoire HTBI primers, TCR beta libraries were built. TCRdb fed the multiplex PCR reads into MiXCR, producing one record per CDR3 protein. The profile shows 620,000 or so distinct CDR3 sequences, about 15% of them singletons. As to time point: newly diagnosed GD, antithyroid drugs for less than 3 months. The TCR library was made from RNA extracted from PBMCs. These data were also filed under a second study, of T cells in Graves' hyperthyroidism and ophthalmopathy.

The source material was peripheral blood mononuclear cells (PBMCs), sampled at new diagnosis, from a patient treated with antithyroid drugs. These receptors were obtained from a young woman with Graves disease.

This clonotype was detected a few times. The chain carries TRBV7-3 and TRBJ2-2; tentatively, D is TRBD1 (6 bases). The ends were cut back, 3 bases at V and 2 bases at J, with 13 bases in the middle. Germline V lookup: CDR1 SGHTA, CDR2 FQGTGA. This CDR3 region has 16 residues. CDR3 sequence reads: CASSFQGLPNTGELFF. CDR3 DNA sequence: TGTGCCAGCAGCTTTCAGGGGTTACCTAACACCGGGGAGCTGTTTTTT. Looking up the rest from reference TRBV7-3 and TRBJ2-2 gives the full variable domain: GAGVSQTPSNKVTEKGKYVELRCDPISGHTALYWYRQSLGQGPEFLIYFQGTGAADDSGLPNDRFFAVRPEGSVSTLKIQRTERGDSAVYLCASSFQGLPNTGELFFGEGSRLTVL.

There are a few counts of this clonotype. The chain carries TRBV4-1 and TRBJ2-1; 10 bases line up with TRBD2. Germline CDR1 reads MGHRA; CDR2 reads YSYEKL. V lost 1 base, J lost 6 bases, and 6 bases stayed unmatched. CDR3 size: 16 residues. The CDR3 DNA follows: TGCGCCAGCAGCCAAGCCCGGACTAGCGGAGGCAATGAGCAGTTCTTC. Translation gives CASSQARTSGGNEQFF.

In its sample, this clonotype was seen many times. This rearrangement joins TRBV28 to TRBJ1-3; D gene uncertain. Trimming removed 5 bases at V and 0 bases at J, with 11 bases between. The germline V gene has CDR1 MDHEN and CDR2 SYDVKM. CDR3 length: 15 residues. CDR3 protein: CASSPHQDSGNTIYF. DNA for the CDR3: TGTGCCAGCAGTCCCCATCAGGACTCTGGAAACACCATATATTTT.

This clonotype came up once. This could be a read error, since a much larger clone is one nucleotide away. This CDR3 is CASSRSRNYGQYF. The CDR3 DNA sequence: TGTGCCAGCAGTAGGAGCAGAAACTACGGGCAGTACTTC. V is TRBV11-1 and J is TRBJ2-7; no definite D call. The germline gives CDR1 SGHAT, CDR2 FQDESV (reference sequence). The CDR3 is 13 amino acids.

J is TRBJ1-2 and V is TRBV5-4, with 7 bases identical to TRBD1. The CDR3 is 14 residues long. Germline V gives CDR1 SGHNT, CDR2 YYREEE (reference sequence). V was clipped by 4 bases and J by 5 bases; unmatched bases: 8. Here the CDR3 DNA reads TGTGCCAGCAGCCTAGGACAGGAGCCTTATGGCTACACCTTC. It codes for CASSLGQEPYGYTF.

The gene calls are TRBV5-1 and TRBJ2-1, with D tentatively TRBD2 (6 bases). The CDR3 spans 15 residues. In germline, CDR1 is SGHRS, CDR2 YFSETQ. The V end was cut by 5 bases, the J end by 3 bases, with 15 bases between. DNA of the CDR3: TGCGCCAGCAGACCCGGGACTGGCGGCTACAATGAGCAGTTCTTC. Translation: CASRPGTGGYNEQFF.

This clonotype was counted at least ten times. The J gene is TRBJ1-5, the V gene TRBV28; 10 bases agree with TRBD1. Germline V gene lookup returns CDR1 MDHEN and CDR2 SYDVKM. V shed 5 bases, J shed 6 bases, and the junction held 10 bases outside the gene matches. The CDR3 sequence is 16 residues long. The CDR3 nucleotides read TGTGCCAGCAGTCCAAGGGACAGGGGATGGGGTCAGCCCCAGCATTTT. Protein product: CASSPRDRGWGQPQHF.

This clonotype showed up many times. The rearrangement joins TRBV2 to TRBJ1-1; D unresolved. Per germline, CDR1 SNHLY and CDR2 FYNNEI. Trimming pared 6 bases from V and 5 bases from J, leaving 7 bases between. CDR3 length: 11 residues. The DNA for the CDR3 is TGTGCCAGCAGCCCAAAGACTGAAGCTTTCTTT. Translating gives CASSPKTEAFF.

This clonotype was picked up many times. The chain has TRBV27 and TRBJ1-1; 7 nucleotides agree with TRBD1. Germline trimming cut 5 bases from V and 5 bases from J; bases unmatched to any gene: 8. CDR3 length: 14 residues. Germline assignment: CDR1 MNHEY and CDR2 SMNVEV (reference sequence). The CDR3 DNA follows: TGTGCCAGCAGTCTGACAGGGAGGGGGACTGAAGCTTTCTTT. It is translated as CASSLTGRGTEAFF.

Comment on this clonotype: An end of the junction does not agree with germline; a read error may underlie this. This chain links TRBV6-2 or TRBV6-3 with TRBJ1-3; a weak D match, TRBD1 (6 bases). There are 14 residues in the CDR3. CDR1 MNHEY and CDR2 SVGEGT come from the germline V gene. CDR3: CASSPGTPGNAIYF. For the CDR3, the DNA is TGCGCCAGCAGCCCCGGGACACCAGGAAACGCCATATATTTT.

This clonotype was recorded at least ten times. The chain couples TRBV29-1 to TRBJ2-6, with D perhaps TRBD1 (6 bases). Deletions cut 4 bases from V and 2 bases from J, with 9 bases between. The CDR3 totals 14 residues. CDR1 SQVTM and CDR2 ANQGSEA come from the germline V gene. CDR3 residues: CSVGSGAGANVLTF. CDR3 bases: TGCAGCGTTGGGTCAGGGGCTGGGGCCAACGTCCTGACTTTC.

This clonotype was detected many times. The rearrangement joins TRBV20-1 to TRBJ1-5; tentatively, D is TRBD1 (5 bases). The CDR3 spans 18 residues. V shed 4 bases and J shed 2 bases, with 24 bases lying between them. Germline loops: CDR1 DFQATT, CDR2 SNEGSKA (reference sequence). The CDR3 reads CSAKTGTLVTARNQPQHF. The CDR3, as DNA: TGCAGTGCTAAGACCGGGACTCTCGTTACGGCCCGCAATCAGCCCCAGCATTTT.

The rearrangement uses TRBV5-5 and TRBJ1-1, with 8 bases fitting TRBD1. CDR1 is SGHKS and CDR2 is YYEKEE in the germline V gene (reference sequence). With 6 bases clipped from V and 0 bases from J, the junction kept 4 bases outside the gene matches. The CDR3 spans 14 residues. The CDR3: CASNVGQVNTEAFF. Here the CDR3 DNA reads TGTGCCAGCAACGTGGGACAGGTGAACACTGAAGCTTTCTTT.

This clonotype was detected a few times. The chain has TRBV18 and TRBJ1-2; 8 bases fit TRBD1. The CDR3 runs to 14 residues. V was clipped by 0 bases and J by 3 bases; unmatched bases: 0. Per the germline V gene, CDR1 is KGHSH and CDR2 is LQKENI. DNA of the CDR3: TGTGCCAGCTCACCACCGGGACAGGACTATGGCTACACCTTC. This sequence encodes CASSPPGQDYGYTF.

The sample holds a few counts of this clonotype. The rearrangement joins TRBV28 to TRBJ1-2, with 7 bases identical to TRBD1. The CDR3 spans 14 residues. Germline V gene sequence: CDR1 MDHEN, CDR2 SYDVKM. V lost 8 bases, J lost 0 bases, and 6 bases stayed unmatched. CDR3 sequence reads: CASGTATSNYGYTF. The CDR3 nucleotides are TGTGCCAGCGGGACAGCGACCTCTAACTATGGCTACACCTTC.

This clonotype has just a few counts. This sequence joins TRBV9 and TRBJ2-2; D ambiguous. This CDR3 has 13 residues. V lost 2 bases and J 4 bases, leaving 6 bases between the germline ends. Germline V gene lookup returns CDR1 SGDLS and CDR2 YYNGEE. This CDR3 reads CASSVLITGELFF. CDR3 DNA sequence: TGTGCCAGCAGCGTTTTAATCACCGGGGAGCTGTTTTTT.

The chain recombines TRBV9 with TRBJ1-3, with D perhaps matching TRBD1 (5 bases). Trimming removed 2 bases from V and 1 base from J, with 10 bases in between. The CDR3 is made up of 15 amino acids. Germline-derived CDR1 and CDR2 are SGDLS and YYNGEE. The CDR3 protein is CASSVERGSGNTIYF. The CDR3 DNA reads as TGTGCCAGCAGCGTTGAGAGGGGATCTGGAAACACCATATATTTT.

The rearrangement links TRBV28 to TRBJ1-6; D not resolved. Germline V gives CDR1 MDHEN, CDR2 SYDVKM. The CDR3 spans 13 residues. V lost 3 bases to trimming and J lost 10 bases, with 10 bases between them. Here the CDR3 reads CASSFMGVSPLHF. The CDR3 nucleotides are TGTGCCAGCAGTTTTATGGGTGTCTCACCCCTCCACTTT.

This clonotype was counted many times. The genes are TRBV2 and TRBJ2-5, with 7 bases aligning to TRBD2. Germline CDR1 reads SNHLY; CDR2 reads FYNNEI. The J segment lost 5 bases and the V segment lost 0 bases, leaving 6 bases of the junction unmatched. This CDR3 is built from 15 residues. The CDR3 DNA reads TGTGCCAGCAGTGAAGCGGGGACTACCTGGGAGACCCAGTACTTC. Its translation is CASSEAGTTWETQYF.

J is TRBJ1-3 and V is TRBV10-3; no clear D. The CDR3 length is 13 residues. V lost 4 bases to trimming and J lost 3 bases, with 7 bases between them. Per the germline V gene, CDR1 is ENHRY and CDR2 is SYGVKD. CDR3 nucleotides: TGTGCCATCAGTGGGGGTTTTGGAAACACCATATATTTT. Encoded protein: CAISGGFGNTIYF.

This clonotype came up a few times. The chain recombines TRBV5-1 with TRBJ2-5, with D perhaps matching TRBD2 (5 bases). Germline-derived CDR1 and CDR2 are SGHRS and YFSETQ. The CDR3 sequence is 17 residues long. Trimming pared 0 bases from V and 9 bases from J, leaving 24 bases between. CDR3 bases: TGCGCCAGCAGCTTGGCCTCGCGCATGAGGGTTCTTGAGTCCCAGTACTTC. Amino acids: CASSLASRMRVLESQYF.